A selection of T cell receptor beta chains follows, all from one sample in a study of cytomegalovirus exposure and HLA in healthy donors. The method was immunoSEQ multiplex PCR; TCRdb's version includes in-frame clones alone and lacks a portion of them. The sample table includes more than 40,000 clones. The sequenced sample was PBMCs. Receptors were obtained from a male donor in good health and CMV-seronegative. CDR3s include the opening cysteine and the closing phenylalanine or tryptophan. Fields, in order: D gene, V gene, J gene, CDR3 DNA, CDR3 protein. The D gene is left open where the match is weak.

>TRBD1|TRBV5-6|TRBJ1-2
TGTGCCAGCAGCCGGGACAGAAGTTCTCGCGGCTACACCTTC
CASSRDRSSRGYTF
>.|TRBV11-3|TRBJ2-2
TGCGCCAGCAGCTTAGGCCAGGGAAGCGCCGGGGAGCTGTTTTTT
CASSLGQGSAGELFF
>TRBD2|TRBV7-2|TRBJ2-7
TGTGCCAGCAGCTTGGGACTAGCGGGGCGTACTACCTCCTACGAGCAGTACTTC
CASSLGLAGRTTSYEQYF
>.|TRBV2|TRBJ1-5
TGTGCCAGCAGCCCAAACGAGGGAAATCAGCCCCAGCATTTT
CASSPNEGNQPQHF
>TRBD2|TRBV27|TRBJ2-7
TGTGCCAGCAGTTTAGCTAGCGGGGGCCTACGACTGTACTTC
CASSLASGGLRLYF
>TRBD1|TRBV7-9|TRBJ1-6
TGTGCCAGCAGCACGGGACAGGGAAATTCACCCCTCCACTTT
CASSTGQGNSPLHF
>.|TRBV4-2|TRBJ2-5
TGTGCCAGCAGCCAAGAAGGCGGGGCCTACCAAGAGACCCAGTACTTC
CASSQEGGAYQETQYF
>.|TRBV7-9|TRBJ2-5
TGTGCCAGCAGCTTAGGTAGAGGGAAGGAGACCCAGTACTTC
CASSLGRGKETQYF
>TRBD1|TRBV4-1|TRBJ1-2
TGCGCCAGCAGCATGGGACAGGGGGAACATGGCTACACCTTC
CASSMGQGEHGYTF
>.|TRBV7-2|TRBJ2-7
TGTGCCAGCAGCCTCAGGGGCGAGCAGTACTTC
CASSLRGEQYF
>.|TRBV6-5|TRBJ2-5
TGTGCCAGCAGTTACAGGGGCGAGACCCAGTACTTC
CASSYRGETQYF
>.|TRBV29-1|TRBJ2-3
TGCAGCGCCTTGAAGCGGTCCACAGATACGCAGTATTTT
CSALKRSTDTQYF
>TRBD1|TRBV6-5|TRBJ2-7
TGTGCCAGCAGTCAACTAGGGACAGCCAAGCAGTACTTC
CASSQLGTAKQYF
>.|TRBV5-4|TRBJ1-1
TGTGCCAGCAGCTTGGAGGGACAATTACCTATGAACACTGAAGCTTTCTTT
CASSLEGQLPMNTEAFF
>.|TRBV19|TRBJ1-6
TGTGCCAGTAGTGTAGGGATAGGGGATAATTCACCCCTCCACTTT
CASSVGIGDNSPLHF
>.|TRBV9|TRBJ1-1
TGTGCCAGCAGCGTAGCTGGAGATTTAGGAAACACTGAAGCTTTCTTT
CASSVAGDLGNTEAFF
>.|TRBV6-5|TRBJ1-2
TGTGCCAGCAGTTCGACAGCGGGGGGCTACACCTTC
CASSSTAGGYTF
>.|TRBV2|TRBJ1-5
TGTGCCAGCGGCATTTTAACAGGGCCGGTGCAGCATTTT
CASGILTGPVQHF
>TRBD1|TRBV7-2|TRBJ1-2
TGTGCCAGCAGCACCCGGGACAGCCAATATGGCTACACCTTC
CASSTRDSQYGYTF
>TRBD1|TRBV7-9|TRBJ2-3
TGTGCCAGCAGCTCCACTGACCAGGGGGCGCGTAGAGATACGCAGTATTTT
CASSSTDQGARRDTQYF
>.|TRBV18|TRBJ1-1
TGTGCCAGCTCACCAGGGGCGTTAAGGGCTTTCTTT
CASSPGALRAFF
>TRBD2|TRBV9|TRBJ2-2
TGTGCCAGCAGCGTAGGTAGCGGGGGATGGGCCGGGGAGCTGTTTTTT
CASSVGSGGWAGELFF
>.|TRBV7-6|TRBJ1-1
TGTGCCAGCAGCCAGCCCCCCCCGCAGGGGATGAACACTGAAGCTTTCTTT
CASSQPPPQGMNTEAFF
>TRBD1|TRBV7-3|TRBJ2-6
TGTGCCAGCAGCTTCCCCGAGACAGGGTTCTCTGGGGCCAACGTCCTGACTTTC
CASSFPETGFSGANVLTF
>TRBD1|TRBV5-4|TRBJ2-2
TGTGCCAGCAGCTTGGGGGAGGAACAGGGGGCGCATACCGGGGAGCTGTTTTTT
CASSLGEEQGAHTGELFF
>.|TRBV5-1|TRBJ2-3
TGCGCCAGCAGCCCAACTAGGTTAAAGGGAGATACGCAGTATTTT
CASSPTRLKGDTQYF
>.|TRBV11-2|TRBJ1-1
TGTGCCAGCAGCGCTAGGTCGGAAGCTTTCTTT
CASSARSEAFF